The 14 T cell receptor beta chains given below trace back to one sample, sequenced in a study of cytomegalovirus exposure and HLA in healthy donors. The PCR ran on 60 Vbeta and 13 Jbeta primers. Sequencing used immunoSEQ multiplex PCR; TCRdb keeps in-frame clones, though not all of them. Found here are around 63,000 clones, just under 80% of them singletons; the top ten hold 9.7%. The sequencing sample was made of PBMCs. The receptors derive from a man between 35 and 55 years old in good health and CMV-seronegative.

This clone is a singleton in its sample. The V call is TRBV10-2, the J call TRBJ1-2; TRBD1 matches at 10 bases. Per the germline V gene, CDR1 is WSHSY and CDR2 is SAAADI. Trimming cost V 7 bases and J 7 bases; bases outside gene matches: 15. The CDR3 runs 16 residues. CDR3 residues: CASTVIPGQGTSGYTF. The CDR3 bases are TGCGCCAGCACCGTTATACCGGGACAGGGGACGAGTGGCTACACCTTC.

The chain couples TRBV5-1 to TRBJ1-1; tentatively, D is TRBD1 (5 bases). V lost 0 bases and J 1 base, leaving 7 bases between the germline ends. Germline CDR1 is SGHRS and CDR2 is YFSETQ. The CDR3 length is 14 residues. CDR3 amino acids: CASSLGQSNTEAFF. Here the CDR3 DNA reads TGCGCCAGCAGCTTGGGACAGTCGAACACTGAAGCTTTCTTT.

The CDR3 sequence: CASSPPGGAKGYTF. DNA of the CDR3: TGTGCCAGCAGCCCACCTGGGGGGGCGAAAGGCTACACCTTC. The V and J genes are TRBV5-6 and TRBJ1-2; a possible D gene is TRBD1 (6 bases). The ends were cut back, 4 bases at V and 8 bases at J, with 18 bases in the middle. This CDR3 region has 14 residues. CDR1 and CDR2 (germline): SGHDT, YYEEEE.

The chain is built from TRBV29-1 and TRBJ2-5; 7 bases are shared with TRBD1. The end of the DNA fits TRBJ2-7 better, so the J call may be wrong. Germline V lookup: CDR1 SQVTM, CDR2 ANQGSEA. CDR3 length equals 11 residues. The DNA for the CDR3 is TGCAGCGTGGGACAGTCCTACGAGCAGTACTTC. This sequence encodes CSVGQSYEQYF.

The CDR3 region is CASSLNTGATHEQYF. CDR3 in DNA: TGTGCCAGCAGCTTGAATACGGGAGCGACCCACGAGCAGTACTTC. This chain connects TRBV7-9 to TRBJ2-7, with D tentatively TRBD2 (6 bases). The germline V and J ends were trimmed by 3 bases and 5 bases, with 17 bases remaining between them. This CDR3 is built from 15 residues. The germline V gene encodes CDR1 SEHNR and CDR2 FQNEAQ (reference sequence). The whole variable domain, remainder taken from reference TRBV7-9 and TRBJ2-7, is DTGVSQNPRHKITKRGQNVTFRCDPISEHNRLYWYRQTLGQGPEFLTYFQNEAQLEKSRLLSDRFSAERPKGSFSTLEIQRTEQGDSAMYLCASSLNTGATHEQYFGPGTRLTVT.

The V call is TRBV9, the J call TRBJ2-7; a weak D match, TRBD2 (5 bases). This CDR3 spans 15 amino acids. Germline assignment: CDR1 SGDLS and CDR2 YYNGEE. Trimming cost V 0 bases and J 0 bases, with 10 bases left between them. The DNA of the CDR3 is TGTGCCAGCAGCGTAGGGCCGGGAACCTCCTACGAGCAGTACTTC. Its protein is CASSVGPGTSYEQYF.

The V call is TRBV5-1, the J call TRBJ1-1, with D hard to call. The ends were cut back, 2 bases at V and 4 bases at J, with 15 bases in the middle. Germline V gene data show CDR1 as SGHRS and CDR2 as YFSETQ. This CDR3 spans 15 amino acids. CDR3 sequence reads: CASSFGQVSGTEAFF. The CDR3 bases are TGCGCCAGCAGCTTCGGTCAGGTGAGTGGCACTGAAGCTTTCTTT.

CDR3 in DNA: TGTGCCAGCAGTGAAGGACAGGGGGATTGGGAAAAACTGTTTTTT. It specifies CASSEGQGDWEKLFF. The chain has TRBV6-1 and TRBJ1-4, with 9 bases that match TRBD1. V gave up 1 base and J gave up 8 bases; unmatched junction bases: 5. CDR1 and CDR2 (germline): MNHNS, SASEGT. CDR3 length equals 15 residues.

This chain links TRBV2 with TRBJ1-5; a possible D gene is TRBD1 (6 bases). V dropped 5 bases and J dropped 9 bases, with 14 bases sitting between them. In germline, CDR1 is SNHLY, CDR2 FYNNEI. The CDR3 length is 13 residues. This CDR3 is CASSYTGFGPQHF. In DNA form, the CDR3 reads TGTGCCAGCAGTTACACAGGGTTCGGGCCCCAGCATTTT.

The chain has TRBV7-8 and TRBJ2-7; no clear D gene. Germline V lookup: CDR1 SGHVS, CDR2 FQNEAQ. V was trimmed by 5 bases and J by 4 bases, leaving 9 bases between them. The CDR3 length is 12 residues. CDR3 nucleotides: TGTGCCAGCAGCCCGCGATCGTACGAGCAGTACTTC. This encodes CASSPRSYEQYF. The full variable domain, its missing parts supplied by reference TRBV7-8 and TRBJ2-7, is GAGVSQSPRYKVAKRGQDVALRCDPISGHVSLFWYQQALGQGPEFLTYFQNEAQLDKSGLPSDRFFAERPEGSVSTLKIQRTQQEDSAVYLCASSPRSYEQYFGPGTRLTVT.

This clone appeared a single time. The chain uses TRBV27 and TRBJ2-7; TRBD1 matches at 8 bases. V lost 5 bases, J lost 2 bases, and 8 bases stayed unmatched. The CDR3 is 15 amino acids. Germline V lookup: CDR1 MNHEY, CDR2 SMNVEV (reference sequence). CDR3 amino acids: CASSTRQGKTYEQYF. The CDR3 coding sequence is TGTGCCAGCAGTACTCGACAGGGGAAGACCTACGAGCAGTACTTC.

This clone was observed a single time. This rearrangement joins TRBV28 to TRBJ1-2; 10 positions match TRBD1. The junction had 10 bases not matched to a gene; V was cut back by 5 bases and J by 7 bases. Germline CDR1 MDHEN, CDR2 SYDVKM. The CDR3 extends over 15 amino acids. CDR3 bases: TGTGCCAGCAGTCCGATGACAGGGGGCGCGAGTGGCTACACCTTC. Its protein product is CASSPMTGGASGYTF.

The rearrangement uses TRBV6-1 and TRBJ2-7; TRBD2 aligns across 7 bases. Germline V gene sequence: CDR1 MNHNS, CDR2 SASEGT. The CDR3 is made up of 15 amino acids. With V trimmed by 6 bases and J by 2 bases, 10 bases remained unmatched. The CDR3 coding sequence is TGTGCCAGCAGCATGCTAGCGGAAGGTACCTACGAGCAGTACTTC. Translation gives CASSMLAEGTYEQYF.

This clone was found once. The CDR3 region has the DNA TGTGCCAGCAGTGGGAGGCAGGGGGCTGGTTCAGGTCAGCCCCAGCATTTT. Protein product: CASSGRQGAGSGQPQHF. The chain links TRBV2 to TRBJ1-5, with 8 positions matching TRBD1. The CDR3 has 17 amino acids. V gave up 4 bases and J gave up 6 bases; unmatched junction bases: 14. Germline assignment: CDR1 SNHLY and CDR2 FYNNEI.